Shown below are 28 T cell receptor beta chains from a single sample sequenced in a study of cytomegalovirus exposure and HLA in healthy donors. With 60 Vbeta and 13 Jbeta primers, the PCR was carried out. Data came from immunoSEQ multiplex PCR; TCRdb stores just in-frame clones and leaves some out. The sample has some 110,000 clones, 76% seen once; the top ten hold roughly 2%. Sequencing was performed on PBMCs. These receptors all stem from a man aged 45-60 years in good health and CMV-seronegative.

This chain connects TRBV6-5 to TRBJ1-2; D is unresolved. CDR3 length: 15 residues. CDR1 is MNHEY and CDR2 is SVGAGI in the germline V gene. V shed 7 bases and J shed 5 bases, with 20 bases lying between them. CDR3 sequence: CASTREGGRPYGYTF. Written as DNA, the CDR3 is TGTGCCAGCACGAGGGAGGGCGGCAGACCTTATGGCTACACCTTC.

As regards this clone: Its ends do not fully match the called genes, so a read error is possible. J is TRBJ2-3 and V is TRBV29-1; D gene ambiguous. There are 12 residues in the CDR3. The germline CDR1 and CDR2 sequences are SQVTM and ANQGSEA. This CDR3 reads CSLEVGADTQYF. CDR3 DNA sequence: TGCAGCCTTGAGGTGGGCGCAGATACGCAGTATTTT.

CDR3 region: CASSVGGLGEAFF. In DNA, the CDR3 is TGTGCCAGCAGCGTCGGTGGGCTTGGGGAAGCTTTCTTT. The genes are TRBV9 and TRBJ1-1; unclear D gene. This CDR3 has 13 amino acids. Germline V CDR1 and CDR2: SGDLS, YYNGEE. V dropped 2 bases and J dropped 8 bases, with 13 bases sitting between them.

The chain joins TRBV6-1 to TRBJ1-4; D is undetermined. The CDR3 spans 13 residues. Germline V gene data show CDR1 as MNHNS and CDR2 as SASEGT. V shed 7 bases and J shed 2 bases, with 8 bases lying between them. The CDR3 bases are TGTGCCAGCACGAGAGAGACTAATGAAAAACTGTTTTTT. Its translation: CASTRETNEKLFF.

This clone was counted a single time. The gene calls are TRBV6-6 and TRBJ2-1, with D possibly TRBD1 on 6 matching bases. Trimming removed 6 bases at V and 2 bases at J, with 17 bases between. CDR1 and CDR2 (germline): MNHNY, SVGAGI (reference sequence). The CDR3 runs 16 residues. In nucleotides, the CDR3 is TGTGCCAGCAGCCCCCCTAGAAGGGGGACCTACAATGAGCAGTTCTTC. It specifies CASSPPRRGTYNEQFF.

This chain joins TRBV5-4 and TRBJ2-1; D unresolved. The V end lost 4 bases, the J end lost 4 bases, and 18 bases lay between the germline ends. The CDR3 totals 16 residues. CDR1 is SGHNT and CDR2 is YYREEE in the germline V gene (reference sequence). The CDR3 DNA sequence: TGTGCCAGCAGCCTGCCGGCACTCGACAAATACAATGAGCAGTTCTTC. Its translation: CASSLPALDKYNEQFF. Full variable domain (rest looked up from reference TRBV5-4 and TRBJ2-1): ETGVTQSPTHLIKTRGQQVTLRCSSQSGHNTVSWYQQALGQGPQFIFQYYREEENGRGNFPPRFSGLQFPNYSSELNVNALELDDSALYLCASSLPALDKYNEQFFGPGTRLTVL.

The J gene is TRBJ1-5, the V gene TRBV7-2; the D is unclear. The germline V gene encodes CDR1 SGHTA and CDR2 FQGNSA. The CDR3 is 15 amino acids. Between the trimmed V and J ends, which lost 1 base and 6 bases, there was a span of 13 bases. CDR3 nucleotides: TGTGCCAGCAGCTTAGGAGGGAATATCGGTCAGCCCCAGCATTTT. It specifies CASSLGGNIGQPQHF. Complete variable domain (other parts from reference TRBV7-2 and TRBJ1-5): GAGVSQSPSNKVTEKGKDVELRCDPISGHTALYWYRQSLGQGLEFLIYFQGNSAPDKSGLPSDRFSAERTGGSVSTLTIQRTQQEDSAVYLCASSLGGNIGQPQHFGDGTRLSIL.

A word on this clone: This sample also contains other DNA sequences that code for the same CDR3. V and J are TRBV7-2 and TRBJ1-1; D is unresolved. Trimming pared 3 bases from V and 1 base from J, leaving 6 bases between. This CDR3 comprises 13 residues. Germline CDR1 and CDR2: SGHTA and FQGNSA. Here the CDR3 DNA reads TGTGCCAGCAGCTTTGGCTCGAACACTGAAGCTTTCTTT. Translating it yields CASSFGSNTEAFF.

The gene calls are TRBV5-4 and TRBJ2-1, with 7 bases lining up with TRBD1. Germline assignment: CDR1 SGHNT and CDR2 YYREEE (reference sequence). J lost 7 bases, V lost 3 bases, and 7 bases had no gene match. The CDR3 is made up of 14 amino acids. For the CDR3, the DNA is TGTGCCAGCAGCTCCGGGACAGCCTTTAATGAGCAGTTCTTC. It translates to CASSSGTAFNEQFF.

The chain couples TRBV7-6 to TRBJ1-2; D unresolved. V gave up 0 bases and J gave up 2 bases, with 10 bases separating them. This CDR3 spans 15 amino acids. Germline V gives CDR1 SGHVS, CDR2 FNYEAQ. CDR3 bases: TGTGCCAGCAGCTTAGCACCAGGAGGGAACTATGGCTACACCTTC. It translates to CASSLAPGGNYGYTF.

The chain links TRBV25-1 to TRBJ2-3; 7 bases map to TRBD1. The CDR3 totals 15 residues. CDR1 is MGHDK and CDR2 is SYGVNS in the germline V gene. CDR3 DNA: TGTACCGGACAGGAGTTCCTTACAGAGCCAGATACGCAGTATTTT. It translates to CTGQEFLTEPDTQYF.

This rearrangement joins TRBV4-3 to TRBJ1-2, with no clear D. The germline V gene encodes CDR1 LGHNA and CDR2 YSLEER. This CDR3 is 14 amino acids long. V dropped 0 bases and J dropped 3 bases, with 8 bases sitting between them. The DNA for the CDR3 is TGCGCCAGCAGCCAAGAACGGGTCCACTATGGCTACACCTTC. Translated, it gives CASSQERVHYGYTF.

This rearrangement joins TRBV7-9 to TRBJ1-4, with 10 nucleotides matching TRBD1. In germline, CDR1 is SEHNR, CDR2 FQNEAQ (reference sequence). The CDR3 totals 16 residues. After removal of 4 bases from V and 6 bases from J, the junction contained 8 bases not matched to a gene. CDR3 coding DNA: TGTGCCAGCAGCTCCAGAGGTGGGACAGGGGATGAAAAACTGTTTTTT. Translated, it gives CASSSRGGTGDEKLFF.

The rearrangement uses TRBV12-5 and TRBJ1-1, with a tentative D call TRBD1 (5 bases). Germline-derived CDR1 and CDR2 are LGHNT and FRNRAP. This CDR3 is built from 16 residues. Trimming removed 2 bases from V and 1 base from J, with 14 bases in between. The CDR3 region is CASGLTGRGTNTEAFF. CDR3 coding DNA: TGTGCTAGTGGTTTGACGGGTCGGGGGACGAACACTGAAGCTTTCTTT. Full variable domain (outside the CDR3, taken from reference TRBV12-5 and TRBJ1-1): DARVTQTPRHKVTEMGQEVTMRCQPILGHNTVFWYRQTMMQGLELLAYFRNRAPLDDSGMPKDRFSAEMPDATLATLKIQPSEPRDSAVYFCASGLTGRGTNTEAFFGQGTRLTVV.

V is TRBV6-5 and J is TRBJ1-1; weak D call: TRBD1 (5 bases). The CDR3 has 13 residues. Germline CDR1 MNHEY, CDR2 SVGAGI. Deletions cut 6 bases from V and 3 bases from J, with 11 bases between. The CDR3 coding sequence is TGTGCCAGCAGGGAGGGGCTGGACACTGAAGCTTTCTTT. This translates into CASREGLDTEAFF.

The chain combines TRBV5-1 with TRBJ1-1, with D possibly being TRBD1 (6 bases). V was shortened by 1 base and J by 1 base, with 17 bases between the two germline ends. The CDR3 is made up of 17 amino acids. Germline V gives CDR1 SGHRS, CDR2 YFSETQ. CDR3 coding DNA: TGCGCCAGCAGCTTGCAGGGGAGGGGCCCTGGGAACACTGAAGCTTTCTTT. Residues: CASSLQGRGPGNTEAFF. The full variable domain, rest sourced from reference TRBV5-1 and TRBJ1-1, is KAGVTQTPRYLIKTRGQQVTLSCSPISGHRSVSWYQQTPGQGLQFLFEYFSETQRNKGNFPGRFSGRQFSNSRSEMNVSTLELGDSALYLCASSLQGRGPGNTEAFFGQGTRLTVV.

The chain has TRBV7-9 and TRBJ2-6, with D unclear. Deletions cut 1 base from V and 4 bases from J, with 8 bases between. The germline V gene has CDR1 SEHNR and CDR2 FQNEAQ (reference sequence). This CDR3 spans 15 amino acids. Here the CDR3 DNA reads TGTGCCAGCAGCTTAGGTTTTCCAGGGGCCAACGTCCTGACTTTC. Protein: CASSLGFPGANVLTF.

The V and J genes are TRBV9 and TRBJ2-5; D is possibly TRBD1 (6 bases). The V and J ends lost 0 bases and 1 base respectively, with 16 bases between them. The CDR3 covers 17 residues. From germline, CDR1 is SGDLS and CDR2 YYNGEE. The CDR3 bases are TGTGCCAGCAGCGTAGGGGTCGGGATGGGGGCCCAAGAGACCCAGTACTTC. This encodes CASSVGVGMGAQETQYF.

V and J are TRBV6-1 and TRBJ1-6, with 7 bases aligning to TRBD1. The junction had 11 bases not matched to a gene; V was cut back by 3 bases and J by 9 bases. From germline, CDR1 is MNHNS and CDR2 SASEGT. The CDR3 sequence is 16 residues long. CDR3 bases: TGTGCCAGCAGTGAGTTAGACAGGGCCCTGGGTTCACCCCTCCACTTT. Translating it yields CASSELDRALGSPLHF.

The CDR3 reads CASRPGQGREKLFF. CDR3 coding DNA: TGTGCCAGCAGGCCGGGACAGGGCAGGGAAAAACTGTTTTTT. This chain connects TRBV6-5 to TRBJ1-4; 9 bases line up with TRBD1. In germline, CDR1 is MNHEY, CDR2 SVGAGI. V shed 6 bases and J 8 bases; nucleotides not matched to a gene: 7. The CDR3 runs 14 residues.

This clone was seen once. The chain couples TRBV5-1 to TRBJ2-7, with 10 bases fitting TRBD1. Germline trimming cut 4 bases from V and 1 base from J; bases unmatched to any gene: 5. The CDR3 is 15 residues long. Germline-derived CDR1 and CDR2 are SGHRS and YFSETQ. This CDR3 is CASSQDRGSSYEQYF. The CDR3 bases are TGCGCCAGCAGCCAGGACAGGGGGTCGTCCTACGAGCAGTACTTC.

V is TRBV6-1 and J is TRBJ1-5; D gene uncertain. The V end was cut by 4 bases, the J end by 6 bases, with 19 bases between. The length of the CDR3 is 16 residues. The germline V gene has CDR1 MNHNS and CDR2 SASEGT. CDR3 coding DNA: TGTGCCAGCAGTGGAAGCGGCAGGAGGATGACTCAGCCCCAGCATTTT. Its translation: CASSGSGRRMTQPQHF.

The V gene is TRBV7-8, the J gene TRBJ2-5; 8 bases are a match to TRBD1. This CDR3 region has 15 residues. The ends lost 1 base at V and 5 bases at J; junction bases unmatched: 6. Germline V CDR1 and CDR2: SGHVS, FQNEAQ. CDR3 sequence reads: CASSLGQGARETQYF. In nucleotides, the CDR3 is TGTGCCAGCAGCTTAGGCCAGGGGGCGCGGGAGACCCAGTACTTC.

The chain carries TRBV19 and TRBJ1-2; 9 bases are a match to TRBD1. From germline, CDR1 is LNHDA and CDR2 SQIVND (reference sequence). CDR3 length: 14 amino acids. V lost 2 bases, J lost 4 bases, and 2 bases stayed unmatched. This CDR3 is CASSITTGGYGYTF. In DNA, the CDR3 is TGTGCCAGTAGTATAACGACAGGGGGCTATGGCTACACCTTC.

The chain joins TRBV28 to TRBJ1-1, with 7 bases identical to TRBD1. This CDR3 comprises 15 residues. Germline loops: CDR1 MDHEN, CDR2 SYDVKM. With 6 bases clipped from V and 7 bases from J, the junction kept 14 bases outside the gene matches. CDR3 loop: CASRSGTAHDLEAFF. DNA of the CDR3: TGTGCCAGCAGGTCCGGGACAGCACACGACCTTGAAGCTTTCTTT.

V usage is TRBV9 and J usage is TRBJ1-2; 8 bases match TRBD1. The CDR3 is 15 amino acids. Trimming at V came to 3 bases and at J to 3 bases, leaving 7 bases not matched to a gene. CDR1 SGDLS and CDR2 YYNGEE come from the germline V gene. CDR3 in DNA: TGTGCCAGCAGCGCGGGGACAGGCTCGCACTATGGCTACACCTTC. It translates to CASSAGTGSHYGYTF.

The chain combines TRBV7-9 with TRBJ1-6; 8 bases match TRBD1. The CDR3 totals 15 residues. Germline V gene data show CDR1 as SEHNR and CDR2 as FQNEAQ (reference sequence). After removal of 3 bases from V and 7 bases from J, the junction contained 5 bases not matched to a gene. CDR3 amino acids: CASSFPTGDNSPLHF. The CDR3 bases are TGTGCCAGCAGCTTCCCGACAGGGGACAATTCACCCCTCCACTTT.

The gene calls are TRBV15 and TRBJ2-5, with 8 bases lining up with TRBD2. The CDR3 spans 16 residues. V lost 0 bases, J lost 5 bases, and 8 bases stayed unmatched. Germline assignment: CDR1 LNHNV and CDR2 YYDKDF (reference sequence). Here the CDR3 reads CATSRDPGLAAETQYF. CDR3 bases: TGTGCCACCAGCAGAGATCCCGGACTAGCTGCGGAGACCCAGTACTTC. Full variable domain (rest looked up from reference TRBV15 and TRBJ2-5): DAMVIQNPRYQVTQFGKPVTLSCSQTLNHNVMYWYQQKSSQAPKLLFHYYDKDFNNEADTPDNFQSRRPNTSFCFLDIRSPGLGDTAMYLCATSRDPGLAAETQYFGPGTRLLVL.